The clone carrying this T cell receptor beta chain occurred a few times. What it binds is unknown. Trimming cost V 3 bases and J 2 bases, with 10 bases left between them. CDR3 length: 14 residues. Germline values: CDR1 SGHAT, CDR2 FQNNGV. The data were taken from a study of beta chain features in type 1 diabetes. Sequenced material consisted of expressed TCRB transcripts (all of the isolated RNA was reverse transcribed). Libraries were prepared by immunoSEQ multiplex PCR; TCRdb keeps only in-frame clonotypes and omits some of them. Of 810,000 or so clones in the sample, 15% to 20% were seen once. Points from the study as a whole: Shorter TCRB CDR3s, moderately but significantly so, marked every one of the four CD4+ subsets in Type 1 diabetes patients.

The receptor was isolated from a woman aged 18-29 years in good health. Specimen: naive CD4+ T cells from blood. The chain links TRBV11-2 to TRBJ2-5; a weak D match, TRBD1 (5 bases). DNA for the CDR3: TGTGCCAGCAGCTTTTTGGGGCTGCAAGAGACCCAGTACTTC. Translating it yields CASSFLGLQETQYF.